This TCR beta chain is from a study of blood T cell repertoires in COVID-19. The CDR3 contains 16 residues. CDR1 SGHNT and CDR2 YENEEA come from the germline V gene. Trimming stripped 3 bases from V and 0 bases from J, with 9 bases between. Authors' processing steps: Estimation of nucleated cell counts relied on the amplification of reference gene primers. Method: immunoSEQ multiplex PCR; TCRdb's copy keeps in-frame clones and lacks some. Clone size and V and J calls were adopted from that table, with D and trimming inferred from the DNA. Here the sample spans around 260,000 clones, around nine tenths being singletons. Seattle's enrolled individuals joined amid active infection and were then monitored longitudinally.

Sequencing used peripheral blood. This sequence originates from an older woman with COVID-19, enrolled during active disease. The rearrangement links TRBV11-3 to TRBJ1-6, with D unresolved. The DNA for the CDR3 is TGTGCCAGCAGCTTTTCCGGGAGCTCCTATAATTCACCCCTCCACTTT. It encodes CASSFSGSSYNSPLHF. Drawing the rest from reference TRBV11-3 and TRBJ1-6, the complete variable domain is EAGVVQSPRYKIIEKKQPVAFWCNPISGHNTLYWYLQNLGQGPELLIRYENEEAVDDSQLPKDRFSAERLKGVDSTLKIQPAELGDSAVYLCASSFSGSSYNSPLHFGNGTRLTVT.